The text below deals with one T cell receptor (beta chain). The antigen is not known. The junction differs from germline at one of its ends, possibly a read error. The data belong to a study of tumor and adjacent non-tumor tissue in lung cancer. Turning to the study itself: Aged about 31 to 80 years, patients included 10 men and 4 or 5 women with stage I to III disease.

A modified ARM-PCR protocol with three rounds of nested PCR amplified TCRbeta. Via MiXCR, TCRdb re-called the multiplex PCR reads, giving one row per CDR3 protein. Altogether approximately 120,000 distinct CDR3 sequences are present, roughly 73% being singletons, with the ten largest covering about 40%. This CDR3 has 12 amino acids. Per the germline V gene, CDR1 is MNHNS and CDR2 is SASEGT. No cell sorting was done before RNA was extracted from the tissue. Between August and November 2014, newly diagnosed, chemotherapy-naive lung cancer patients underwent thoracic surgery in China. Study findings and constraints: Patients with more diverse tumor TCRs had worse survival. Top 100 clones took a larger repertoire share in normal lung.

The sequencing sample was made of lung tumor tissue. The chain uses TRBV6-1 and TRBJ2-3, with D possibly TRBD2 on 6 matching bases. The sequence was obtained from a woman between 55 and 75 years old with non-small cell lung cancer. CDR3 amino acids: CASMRRADRQYF. The CDR3 DNA follows: TGTGCCAGTATGCGGAGGGCAGATAGGCAGTATTTT.